The 14 T cell receptor beta chains given below trace back to one sample, sequenced in a study of blood T cell repertoires in COVID-19 (dated by TCRdb to 2020 to 2021). The library was made by the immunoSEQ multiplex PCR assay. TCRdb provides this immuneACCESS table in a form limited to in-frame rearrangements. Some clones are lacking; in checked studies, under half of them reflect an unresolved V gene, and why the rest are absent is not known. The sample data list 150,000 to 170,000 clones, and roughly 80% of these were observed just once. The ten top clones hold over 25% of the sample. Source material: peripheral blood. The receptors derive from a woman aged 55-69 years with acute or convalescent COVID-19.

This chain connects TRBV11-2 to TRBJ2-3; D possibly corresponds to TRBD2 (5 bases). The CDR3 contains 17 residues. The germline V gene has CDR1 SGHAT and CDR2 FQNNGV. Trimming removed 5 bases from V and 2 bases from J, with 20 bases in between. CDR3 residues: CASSMGRLGPYTDTQYF. The CDR3 region has the DNA TGTGCCAGCAGCATGGGGAGACTCGGACCTTACACAGATACGCAGTATTTT.

In this sample, this clone turned up once. V gene TRBV18 combines with J gene TRBJ2-1; unclear D gene. V dropped 3 bases and J dropped 8 bases, with 11 bases sitting between them. There are 13 residues in the CDR3. Germline-derived CDR1 and CDR2 are KGHSH and LQKENI. CDR3 coding DNA: TGTGCCAGCTCACCGTCCGAGTTCCATGAGCAGTTCTTC. Translating gives CASSPSEFHEQFF.

This rearrangement joins TRBV5-1 to TRBJ2-1, with TRBD2 matching 9 bases. Trimming took 3 bases from V and 4 from J; bases not matched to a gene: 8. Germline V gene data show CDR1 as SGHRS and CDR2 as YFSETQ. The CDR3 is made up of 16 amino acids. CDR3 in DNA: TGCGCCAGCAGCTGGTCGCCTAGCGGGGCTTACAATGAGCAGTTCTTC. This encodes CASSWSPSGAYNEQFF.

V usage is TRBV28 and J usage is TRBJ1-1; 9 nucleotides align to TRBD1. The V segment lost 3 bases and the J segment 6 bases; nucleotides outside the gene matches: 2. The CDR3 loop spans 13 amino acids. Germline CDR1 reads MDHEN; CDR2 reads SYDVKM. The CDR3 protein is CASSLRQGAEAFF. For the CDR3, the DNA is TGTGCCAGCAGTTTGCGACAGGGGGCTGAAGCTTTCTTT.

The V gene is TRBV2, the J gene TRBJ2-1, with TRBD1 identical over 12 bases. Germline V lookup: CDR1 SNHLY, CDR2 FYNNEI. This CDR3 has 14 amino acids. V shed 10 bases and J 7 bases; nucleotides not matched to a gene: 8. The CDR3 protein is CAIGTGGFGNEQFF. CDR3 coding DNA: TGTGCCATCGGGACAGGGGGCTTCGGAAATGAGCAGTTCTTC.

DNA of the CDR3: TGTGCCAGTAGTCTCCCAGGGGAGACCCAGTACTTC. Translating it yields CASSLPGETQYF. This rearrangement joins TRBV19 to TRBJ2-5, with D possibly matching TRBD1 (5 bases). V lost 5 bases, J lost 5 bases, and 9 bases lay in between. CDR3 length: 12 amino acids. Germline loops: CDR1 LNHDA, CDR2 SQIVND (reference sequence).

J is TRBJ2-3 and V is TRBV28; maybe TRBD1 (5 bases). Germline CDR1 and CDR2: MDHEN and SYDVKM. The CDR3 extends over 15 amino acids. V was cut by 5 bases and J by 1 base, with 13 bases left in between. The CDR3 loop reads CASSQYKGGTDTQYF. The CDR3 region has the DNA TGTGCCAGCAGTCAATACAAAGGGGGCACAGATACGCAGTATTTT.

This clone came up a few times. V is TRBV5-6 and J is TRBJ2-1; D is perhaps TRBD1 (5 bases). The CDR3 is made up of 11 amino acids. Between the trimmed V and J ends, which lost 4 bases and 12 bases, there was a span of 11 bases. Germline CDR1 reads SGHDT; CDR2 reads YYEEEE. Here the CDR3 reads CASSLMGPQFF. The CDR3 DNA is TGTGCCAGCAGCCTAATGGGGCCGCAGTTCTTC.

The V and J genes are TRBV6-1 and TRBJ2-2; D perhaps matches TRBD1 (5 bases). CDR3 length: 14 amino acids. CDR1 and CDR2 (germline): MNHNS, SASEGT. The V end was cut by 2 bases, the J end by 5 bases, with 9 bases between. CDR3 in DNA: TGTGCCAGCAGTGAACAGGGTTTTACCGGGGAGCTGTTTTTT. Its protein product is CASSEQGFTGELFF.

This clone was seen a few times. The chain employs TRBV5-1 and TRBJ1-1; D might be TRBD1 (5 bases). This CDR3 is 14 amino acids long. Germline assignment: CDR1 SGHRS and CDR2 YFSETQ. Trimming stripped 2 bases from V and 0 bases from J, with 8 bases between. As DNA, the CDR3 is TGCGCCAGCAGCTTCTGGACACTGAACACTGAAGCTTTCTTT. Encoded protein: CASSFWTLNTEAFF.

With regard to this clone: Distinct nucleotide sequences in the sample also encode this CDR3. The gene calls are TRBV28 and TRBJ2-7; TRBD2 is a possible D gene (7 bases). Germline CDR1 is MDHEN and CDR2 is SYDVKM. CDR3 length equals 14 residues. Trimming pared 2 bases from V and 2 bases from J, leaving 10 bases between. DNA for the CDR3: TGTGCCAGCAGTTTAGGGGGGGGCACCTACGAGCAGTACGTC. It specifies CASSLGGGTYEQYV.

The chain links TRBV23-1 to TRBJ2-2; D possibly corresponds to TRBD1 (6 bases). TRBV23-1 is an open reading frame, and its role is uncertain. V was pared by 3 bases and J by 1 base, with 12 bases between. The CDR3 consists of 16 residues. CDR3 in DNA: TGCGCCAGCAGTCAGCTGTACAGGGTGAACACCGGGGAGCTGTTTTTT. Translation gives CASSQLYRVNTGELFF.

The genes are TRBV2 and TRBJ1-2; the match to TRBD1 covers 7 bases. The CDR3 runs to 12 residues. CDR1 and CDR2 from the germline V gene are SNHLY and FYNNEI. Trimming cost V 7 bases and J 8 bases; bases outside gene matches: 7. CDR3 sequence (DNA): TGTGCCAGCACAGGACAGGCAAGGGGCTACACCTTC. Its translation is CASTGQARGYTF.

This clone was picked up a small number of times. The CDR3 region is CASTISWAFSGNTIYF. In DNA, the CDR3 is TGTGCCAGCACCATCAGCTGGGCCTTCTCTGGAAACACCATATATTTT. This chain joins TRBV7-9 and TRBJ1-3; D uncertain. This CDR3 has 16 amino acids. Trimming cost V 7 bases and J 0 bases, with 16 bases left between them. Germline loops: CDR1 SEHNR, CDR2 FQNEAQ (reference sequence).